The 29 T cell receptor beta chains presented below share a single source sample, sequenced in a study of PD-1 blockade in classical Hodgkin lymphoma. In every patient, relapse followed autologous stem cell transplantation, while exposure to brentuximab vedotin differed. The data were produced by immunoSEQ multiplex PCR, yet TCRdb's version contains in-frame clones alone and is incomplete. The top ten hold around 25% of the sample, which has around 14,000 clones, under 80% seen once. The material was peripheral blood mononuclear cells (PBMCs), obtained before the second cycle of nivolumab. The receptors stem from a human donor with classical Hodgkin lymphoma.

This clone was counted a few times. The chain recombines TRBV7-3 with TRBJ1-2; D is perhaps TRBD1 (5 bases). CDR1 and CDR2 from the germline V gene are SGHTA and FQGTGA. The CDR3 is made up of 14 amino acids. Trimming took 0 bases from V and 7 from J, leaving 12 bases between them. CDR3 loop: CASSLTRQGGGYTF. In nucleotides, the CDR3 is TGTGCCAGCAGCTTAACGAGGCAGGGCGGTGGCTACACCTTC.

CDR3: CASSPRSREKYEQYF. In DNA form, the CDR3 reads TGTGCCAGCAGTCCCCGTAGCAGGGAGAAGTACGAGCAGTACTTC. V is TRBV27 and J is TRBJ2-7; possibly TRBD1 or TRBD2 for D (5 bases each). Germline V gene lookup returns CDR1 MNHEY and CDR2 SMNVEV (reference sequence). The CDR3 is 15 amino acids. V gave up 5 bases and J gave up 4 bases, with 18 bases separating them.

V is TRBV27 and J is TRBJ1-5; 7 bases are shared with TRBD1. V lost 5 bases, J lost 4 bases, and 8 bases stayed unmatched. In germline, CDR1 is MNHEY, CDR2 SMNVEV (reference sequence). This CDR3 is 15 amino acids long. The CDR3 region is CASSLTGTENQPQHF. CDR3 bases: TGTGCCAGCAGTCTCACCGGGACAGAAAATCAGCCCCAGCATTTT.

The rearrangement joins TRBV4-3 to TRBJ1-2; no clear D. The CDR3 length is 14 residues. Germline V gene data show CDR1 as LGHNA and CDR2 as YSLEER. V dropped 0 bases and J dropped 8 bases, with 13 bases sitting between them. The DNA for the CDR3 is TGCGCCAGCAGCCAAGATCTGGGAGGGTGGGGCTACACCTTC. Its protein is CASSQDLGGWGYTF.

The chain carries TRBV5-4 and TRBJ2-7; 7 nucleotides align to TRBD1. Trimming at V came to 5 bases and at J to 2 bases, leaving 10 bases not matched to a gene. Germline-derived CDR1 and CDR2 are SGHNT and YYREEE (reference sequence). The CDR3 is 15 amino acids. The CDR3 sequence: CASSSRTGPTYEQYF. CDR3 nucleotide sequence: TGTGCCAGCAGTTCCAGGACAGGCCCGACCTACGAGCAGTACTTC.

The rearrangement links TRBV7-2 to TRBJ1-1; maybe TRBD1 (5 bases). Germline V gene data show CDR1 as SGHTA and CDR2 as FQGNSA. The CDR3 runs 14 residues. V lost 3 bases to trimming and J lost 0 bases, with 8 bases between them. The CDR3 DNA reads as TGTGCCAGCAGCTTGGGGCAGTTGAACACTGAAGCTTTCTTT. Its translation: CASSLGQLNTEAFF.

The chain couples TRBV5-1 to TRBJ1-1; a weak D match, TRBD1 (5 bases). Trimming removed 6 bases at V and 2 bases at J, with 14 bases between. The CDR3 is made up of 14 amino acids. Germline lookup yields CDR1 SGHRS and CDR2 YFSETQ. DNA of the CDR3: TGCGCCAGCACGCTGGGGCAGGGAAACACTGAAGCTTTCTTT. It yields the protein CASTLGQGNTEAFF.

The V and J genes are TRBV18 and TRBJ2-7; 8 bases are a match to TRBD1. Germline V gene data show CDR1 as KGHSH and CDR2 as LQKENI. This CDR3 is 12 amino acids long. With 6 bases clipped from V and 9 bases from J, the junction kept 7 bases outside the gene matches. The CDR3 DNA sequence: TGTGCCAGCTCTATGGGACAGGCCGGGCAGTACTTC. It codes for CASSMGQAGQYF. Combining the CDR3 with reference TRBV18 and TRBJ2-7 gives the whole variable domain NAGVMQNPRHLVRRRGQEARLRCSPMKGHSHVYWYRQLPEEGLKFMVYLQKENIIDESGMPKERFSAEFPKEGPSILRIQQVVRGDSAAYFCASSMGQAGQYFGPGTRLTVT.

In this sample, this clone turned up once. The V gene is TRBV19, the J gene TRBJ2-5; the match to TRBD1 covers 10 bases. With 4 bases clipped from V and 5 bases from J, the junction kept 7 bases outside the gene matches. Per the germline V gene, CDR1 is LNHDA and CDR2 is SQIVND (reference sequence). CDR3 size: 15 residues. CDR3 residues: CASSSRDRGSETQYF. Written as DNA, the CDR3 is TGTGCCAGTAGTAGCCGGGACAGGGGATCGGAGACCCAGTACTTC.

The chain is built from TRBV10-3 and TRBJ2-1, with 10 bases identical to TRBD2. The CDR3 extends over 13 amino acids. The J segment lost 10 bases and the V segment lost 6 bases, leaving 6 bases of the junction unmatched. The germline V gene has CDR1 ENHRY and CDR2 SYGVKD. This CDR3 reads CAIRSGGAQEQFF. CDR3 nucleotide sequence: TGTGCCATCAGGAGCGGGGGGGCTCAGGAGCAGTTCTTC.

J is TRBJ2-3 and V is TRBV27, with D possibly being TRBD1 (6 bases). The CDR3 runs to 16 residues. CDR1 and CDR2 from the germline V gene are MNHEY and SMNVEV (reference sequence). Trimming removed 1 base from V and 1 base from J, with 12 bases in between. The CDR3 reads CASSLYPGVGTDTQYF. The CDR3, as DNA: TGTGCCAGCAGTTTATATCCAGGGGTGGGCACAGATACGCAGTATTTT.

The DNA of the CDR3 is TGCGCCAGCAGCTTGGGGTGGAGCGTGAACACTGAAGCTTTCTTT. Translated: CASSLGWSVNTEAFF. This chain uses TRBV5-1 with TRBJ1-1, with D hard to call. Trimming took 0 bases from V and 0 from J, leaving 9 bases between them. Germline CDR1 is SGHRS and CDR2 is YFSETQ. The CDR3 totals 15 residues.

The table lists this clone with a few counts. The chain carries TRBV4-1 and TRBJ2-3; 9 bases line up with TRBD1. Germline lookup yields CDR1 MGHRA and CDR2 YSYEKL. The trim removed 4 bases at V and 8 bases at J, leaving 10 bases unmatched. The CDR3 sequence is 15 residues long. The CDR3 is CASSRIGDREGTQYF. The DNA of the CDR3 is TGCGCCAGCAGCCGAATAGGGGACAGGGAAGGTACGCAGTATTTT.

The chain has TRBV7-2 and TRBJ2-4; 12 nucleotides match TRBD1. This CDR3 has 14 residues. J gave up 8 bases and V 5 bases, and 4 bases lay outside the gene matches. Germline CDR1 SGHTA, CDR2 FQGNSA. The CDR3 sequence: CASSRGTGGHIQYF. The DNA of the CDR3 is TGTGCCAGCAGCCGCGGGACAGGGGGCCACATTCAGTACTTC.

This chain joins TRBV4-3 and TRBJ1-4; 7 nucleotides align to TRBD1. This CDR3 is built from 15 residues. Per germline, CDR1 LGHNA and CDR2 YSLEER. J lost 6 bases, V lost 1 base, and 5 bases had no gene match. CDR3 coding DNA: TGCGCCAGCAGCCAAGGAGGACAGGTCTATGAAAAACTGTTTTTT. Its protein product is CASSQGGQVYEKLFF.

The chain joins TRBV30 to TRBJ1-5; 7 nucleotides align to TRBD1. Trimming cost V 3 bases and J 2 bases; bases outside gene matches: 4. Germline V gene sequence: CDR1 GTSNPN, CDR2 SVGIG (reference sequence). The CDR3 has 14 residues. CDR3 amino acids: CAWRGQGGNQPQHF. The CDR3 coding sequence is TGTGCCTGGAGAGGTCAGGGGGGCAATCAGCCCCAGCATTTT.

This chain uses TRBV9 with TRBJ2-1, with D perhaps TRBD2 (5 bases). Germline CDR1 is SGDLS and CDR2 is YYNGEE. Trimming cost V 0 bases and J 9 bases, with 13 bases left between them. The CDR3 runs 14 residues. Here the CDR3 reads CASSVAGEVVEQFF. The CDR3 DNA follows: TGTGCCAGCAGCGTAGCCGGGGAAGTGGTTGAGCAGTTCTTC.

This clone was observed once. V usage is TRBV9 and J usage is TRBJ2-7, with D possibly matching TRBD1 (6 bases). The CDR3 extends over 14 amino acids. The V end lost 1 base, the J end lost 2 bases, and 10 bases lay between the germline ends. Germline assignment: CDR1 SGDLS and CDR2 YYNGEE. The CDR3 sequence is CASSVRQGPYEQYF. The CDR3 DNA sequence: TGTGCCAGCAGCGTAAGGCAGGGGCCCTACGAGCAGTACTTC.

The V gene is TRBV5-6, the J gene TRBJ2-1; 10 bases line up with TRBD1. The J segment lost 6 bases and the V segment lost 4 bases, leaving 16 bases of the junction unmatched. The CDR3 contains 18 residues. CDR1 is SGHDT and CDR2 is YYEEEE in the germline V gene. CDR3 amino acids: CASSGNPGQGIVINEQFF. DNA for the CDR3: TGTGCCAGCAGCGGAAACCCGGGACAGGGGATCGTTATCAATGAGCAGTTCTTC.

The chain is built from TRBV29-1 and TRBJ1-5, with 8 bases that match TRBD1. Germline CDR1 and CDR2: SQVTM and ANQGSEA. The CDR3 is made up of 13 amino acids. The V and J ends lost 5 bases and 3 bases, in that order; junction bases with no gene match: 3. The CDR3 sequence: CSVSGQDNQPQHF. The CDR3, as DNA: TGCAGCGTTTCGGGACAGGACAATCAGCCCCAGCATTTT.

V usage is TRBV6-5 and J usage is TRBJ1-6; 7 bases match TRBD1. This CDR3 spans 15 amino acids. Trimming removed 6 bases from V and 2 bases from J; junction bases left unmatched: 4. From germline, CDR1 is MNHEY and CDR2 SVGAGI. The CDR3 nucleotides read TGTGCCAGCAGCCTACAGGGGACCTATAATTCACCCCTCCACTTT. Protein: CASSLQGTYNSPLHF.

The chain links TRBV5-6 to TRBJ1-3, with D perhaps TRBD1 (5 bases). Trimming removed 1 base at V and 1 base at J, with 6 bases between. The CDR3 has 14 amino acids. The germline gives CDR1 SGHDT, CDR2 YYEEEE. CDR3 amino acids: CASSLQGSGNTIYF. CDR3 nucleotide sequence: TGTGCCAGCAGCTTGCAGGGATCTGGAAACACCATATATTTT.

About this clone itself: A read error may produce the germline difference seen at one junction end. The chain's CDR3 is CASTLMSGGLEAFF. The CDR3 DNA reads TGTGCCAGCACCTTGATGTCCGGAGGCCTTGAAGCTTTCTTT. The genes are TRBV5-6 and TRBJ1-1; D uncertain. Per the germline V gene, CDR1 is SGHDT and CDR2 is YYEEEE. This CDR3 has 14 residues.

This clone was seen just once. This sequence joins TRBV9 and TRBJ1-2; weak D call: TRBD1 (6 bases). CDR1 is SGDLS and CDR2 is YYNGEE in the germline V gene. The V and J ends lost 7 bases and 3 bases respectively, with 13 bases between them. This CDR3 has 13 amino acids. CDR3 bases: TGTGCCAGCTCAAGGGGGGTTGACTATGGCTACACCTTC. Protein sequence: CASSRGVDYGYTF. Using reference TRBV9 and TRBJ1-2 for the parts outside the CDR3, the full variable domain is DSGVTQTPKHLITATGQRVTLRCSPRSGDLSVYWYQQSLDQGLQFLIQYYNGEERAKGNILERFSAQQFPDLHSELNLSSLELGDSALYFCASSRGVDYGYTFGSGTRLTVV.

Concerning this clone itself: A much larger clone is a single base away; this may be a read error. No conserved phenylalanine or tryptophan ends this CDR3, so it is likely a read error. The genes are TRBV9 and TRBJ1-2, with a possible D match to TRBD1 (5 bases). The CDR3 sequence is 14 residues long. Deletions cut 2 bases from V and 8 bases from J, with 16 bases between. Germline V gene data show CDR1 as SGDLS and CDR2 as YYNGEE. This CDR3 reads CASSVGSGDGGYTL. As DNA, the CDR3 is TGTGCCAGCAGCGTTGGCTCGGGGGACGGGGGCTACACCCTC.

This clone came up once. The chain employs TRBV9 and TRBJ2-3, with 7 bases lining up with TRBD2. The CDR3 runs to 15 residues. Germline V CDR1 and CDR2: SGDLS, YYNGEE. Trimming took 0 bases from V and 6 from J; bases not matched to a gene: 7. CDR3: CASSVGGLIVDTQYF. Written as DNA, the CDR3 is TGTGCCAGCAGCGTAGGGGGACTAATCGTCGATACGCAGTATTTT.

The chain is built from TRBV19 and TRBJ1-1; D perhaps matches TRBD1 (5 bases). Germline V gives CDR1 LNHDA, CDR2 SQIVND (reference sequence). Trimming removed 3 bases from V and 0 bases from J, with 11 bases in between. The CDR3 consists of 15 residues. CDR3 loop: CASSMWGRLNTEAFF. CDR3 DNA: TGTGCCAGTAGTATGTGGGGACGGCTGAACACTGAAGCTTTCTTT.

In its sample, this clone was seen a few times. V gene TRBV11-2 combines with J gene TRBJ2-7; D unresolved. V was clipped by 1 base and J by 6 bases, with 7 bases between them. Germline V gene sequence: CDR1 SGHAT, CDR2 FQNNGV. The length of the CDR3 is 12 residues. The CDR3, as DNA: TGTGCCAGCAGCTTAGGGAGTGGCGAGCAGTACTTC. Translation gives CASSLGSGEQYF. Full variable domain (missing parts from reference TRBV11-2 and TRBJ2-7): EAGVAQSPRYKIIEKRQSVAFWCNPISGHATLYWYQQILGQGPKLLIQFQNNGVVDDSQLPKDRFSAERLKGVDSTLKIQPAKLEDSAVYLCASSLGSGEQYFGPGTRLTVT.

V usage is TRBV27 and J usage is TRBJ2-5; 10 nucleotides match TRBD2. CDR3 length: 14 amino acids. Trimming removed 8 bases from V and 5 bases from J; junction bases left unmatched: 8. Per germline, CDR1 MNHEY and CDR2 SMNVEV (reference sequence). CDR3 amino acids: CASSPGLAFETQYF. The CDR3 bases are TGTGCCAGCTCCCCGGGACTAGCGTTTGAGACCCAGTACTTC.